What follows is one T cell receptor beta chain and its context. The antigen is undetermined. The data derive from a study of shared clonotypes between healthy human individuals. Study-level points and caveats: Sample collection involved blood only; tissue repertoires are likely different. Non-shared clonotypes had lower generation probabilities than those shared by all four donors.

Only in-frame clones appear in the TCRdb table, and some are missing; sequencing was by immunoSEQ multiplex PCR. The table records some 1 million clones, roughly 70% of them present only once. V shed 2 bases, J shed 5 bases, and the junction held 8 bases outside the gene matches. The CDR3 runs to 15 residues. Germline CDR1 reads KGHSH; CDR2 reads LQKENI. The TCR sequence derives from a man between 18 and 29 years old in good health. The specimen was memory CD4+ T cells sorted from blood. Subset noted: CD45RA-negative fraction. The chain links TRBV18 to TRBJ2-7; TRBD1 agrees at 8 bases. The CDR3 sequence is CASSPFEQGGNEQYF. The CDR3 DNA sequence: TGTGCCAGCTCACCATTCGAACAGGGGGGAAACGAGCAGTACTTC.